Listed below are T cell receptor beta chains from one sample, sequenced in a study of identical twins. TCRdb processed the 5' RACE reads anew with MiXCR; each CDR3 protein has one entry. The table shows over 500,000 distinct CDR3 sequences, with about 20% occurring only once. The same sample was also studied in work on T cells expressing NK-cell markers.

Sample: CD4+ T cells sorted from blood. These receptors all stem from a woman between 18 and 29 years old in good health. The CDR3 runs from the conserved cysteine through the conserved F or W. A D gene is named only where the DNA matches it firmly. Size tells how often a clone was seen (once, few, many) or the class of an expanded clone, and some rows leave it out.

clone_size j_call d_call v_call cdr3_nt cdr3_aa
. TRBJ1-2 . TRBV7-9 TGTGCCAGCGCCAACAGGGCCGAGGGAGGGTATGGCTACACCTTC CASANRAEGGYGYTF
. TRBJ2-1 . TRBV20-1 TGCAGTGCTAGAGGGGGAAGCCTAGGGTCCTACAATGAGCAGTTCTTC CSARGGSLGSYNEQFF
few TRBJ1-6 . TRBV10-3 TGTGCCACGCGGGAAAATTCACCCCTCCACTTT CATRENSPLHF
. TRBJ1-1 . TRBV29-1 TGCAGCGTTGCTCAGGGATGGAGCACTGAAGCTTTCTTT CSVAQGWSTEAFF
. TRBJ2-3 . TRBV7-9 TGTGCCAGCGAAGCCCCCAACACAGATACGCAGTATTTT CASEAPNTDTQYF
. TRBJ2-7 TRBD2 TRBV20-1 TGCAGTGGTCTGACTAGCGGGAGCTACGAGCAGTACTTC CSGLTSGSYEQYF
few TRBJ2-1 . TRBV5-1 TGCGCCAGCAGGGAGGCGAGCTCCTACAATGAGCAGTTCTTC CASREASSYNEQFF
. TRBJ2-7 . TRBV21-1 TGTGCCAGCAGCAAAAGACAGGGACCCTACGAGCAGTACTTC CASSKRQGPYEQYF
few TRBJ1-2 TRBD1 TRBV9 TGTGCCAGCAGCGACCAGCGGACAGGGGGCTATGGCTACACCTTC CASSDQRTGGYGYTF
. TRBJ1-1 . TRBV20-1 TGCAGTGCTATACGGACGGGAGGCGGCACTGAAGCTTTCTTT CSAIRTGGGTEAFF
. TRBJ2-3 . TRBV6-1 TGTGCCAGCAGTGAACCGGGACGTAGCACAGATACGCAGTATTTT CASSEPGRSTDTQYF
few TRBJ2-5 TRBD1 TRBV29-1 TGCAGCGTTAAACAGGGGTACCAAGAGACCCAGTACTTC CSVKQGYQETQYF
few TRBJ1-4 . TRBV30 TGTGCCGGACAAAGGACAGCAACTAATGAAAAACTGTTTTTT CAGQRTATNEKLFF
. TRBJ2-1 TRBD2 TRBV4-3 TGCGCCAGCCCTAGCGGACGTACTCTGAATGAGCAGTTCTTC CASPSGRTLNEQFF
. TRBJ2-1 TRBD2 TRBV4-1 TGCGCCAGCAGTCCCGGGACTAGCAGGTCTGGTGAGCAGTTCTTC CASSPGTSRSGEQFF
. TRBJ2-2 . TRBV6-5 TGTGCCAGCATTTCCGCCGGGCTAGCACTGCGTTTGTCCACCGGGGAGCTGTTTTTT CASISAGLALRLSTGELFF
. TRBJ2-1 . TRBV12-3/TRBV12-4 TGTGCCAGCAGTTTAGGAGCGGCGGGACCCAAGCAGTTCTTC CASSLGAAGPKQFF
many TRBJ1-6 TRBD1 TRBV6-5 TGTGCCAGCAGTTCCTTGGGACAGGGGAATTCACCCCTCCACTTT CASSSLGQGNSPLHF
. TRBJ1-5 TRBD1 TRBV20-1 TGCAGTGCTCATACAGGGGGCACTCAGCCCCAGCATTTT CSAHTGGTQPQHF
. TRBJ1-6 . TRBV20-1 TGCAGTGCTAGAGACAGGGTGGGGAATTCACCCCTCCACTTT CSARDRVGNSPLHF
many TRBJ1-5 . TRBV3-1 TGTGCCAGCAGCCAAGATCTTGGCCAGCCCCAGCATTTT CASSQDLGQPQHF
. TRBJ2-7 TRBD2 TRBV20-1 TGCTGTGCTAGAGCAGCTCGGACTAGCGGAATCCCCTACGAGCAGTACTTC CCARAARTSGIPYEQYF
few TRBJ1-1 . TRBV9 TGTGCCAGCAGCGTAGGGACAGAAGCTGAAGCTTTCTTT CASSVGTEAEAFF
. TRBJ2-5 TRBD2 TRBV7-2 TGTGCCAGCAGCCCTGGGGCACTAGCGGAGACCCAGTACTTC CASSPGALAETQYF
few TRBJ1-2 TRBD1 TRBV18 TGTGCCAGCTCAGCGTACGGGACAGGGGCTAACTATGGCTACACCTTC CASSAYGTGANYGYTF
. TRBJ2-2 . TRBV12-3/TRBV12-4 TGTGCCAGCAGGGGAGGCCATGGGACCGGGGAGCTGTTTTTT CASRGGHGTGELFF
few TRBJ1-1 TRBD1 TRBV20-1 TGCAGTGTACAGGGACAGGCGAACACTGAAGCTTTCTTT CSVQGQANTEAFF
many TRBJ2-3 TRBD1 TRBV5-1 TGCGCCAGCAGCTCGACAGGGGATACGCAGTATTTT CASSSTGDTQYF
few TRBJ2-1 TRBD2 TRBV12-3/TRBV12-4 TGTGCCAGCAGTTTAGCGAAGGGCGGGGGGGCCAAGTTTTCCTACAATGAGCAGTTCTTC CASSLAKGGGAKFSYNEQFF
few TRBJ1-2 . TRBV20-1 TGCAGTGCTAGACGGTACCTTAACTATGGCTACACCTTC CSARRYLNYGYTF
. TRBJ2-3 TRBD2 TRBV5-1 TGCGCCAGCAGCTTGCGGGCGACTAGCGGGGCGGGTGCGGCGCAGTATTTT CASSLRATSGAGAAQYF
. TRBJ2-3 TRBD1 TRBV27 TGTGCCAGCAGTTTAAGGGACAGGGCAGGGGATACGCAGTATTTT CASSLRDRAGDTQYF
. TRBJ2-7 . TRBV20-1 TGCAGTGCTAGGTCCCCGGGATCCTACGAGCAGTACTTC CSARSPGSYEQYF
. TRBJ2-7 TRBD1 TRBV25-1 TGTGCCAGCAGTGTATGGGACAGGGTCTCTAACGAGCAGTACTTC CASSVWDRVSNEQYF
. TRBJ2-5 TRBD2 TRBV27 TGTGCCAGCAGTTTCGGGTCCGGGAGGGAGACCCAGTACTTC CASSFGSGRETQYF
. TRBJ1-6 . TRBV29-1 TGCAGCGTTGGCGGGAATGATTCACCCCTCCACTTT CSVGGNDSPLHF